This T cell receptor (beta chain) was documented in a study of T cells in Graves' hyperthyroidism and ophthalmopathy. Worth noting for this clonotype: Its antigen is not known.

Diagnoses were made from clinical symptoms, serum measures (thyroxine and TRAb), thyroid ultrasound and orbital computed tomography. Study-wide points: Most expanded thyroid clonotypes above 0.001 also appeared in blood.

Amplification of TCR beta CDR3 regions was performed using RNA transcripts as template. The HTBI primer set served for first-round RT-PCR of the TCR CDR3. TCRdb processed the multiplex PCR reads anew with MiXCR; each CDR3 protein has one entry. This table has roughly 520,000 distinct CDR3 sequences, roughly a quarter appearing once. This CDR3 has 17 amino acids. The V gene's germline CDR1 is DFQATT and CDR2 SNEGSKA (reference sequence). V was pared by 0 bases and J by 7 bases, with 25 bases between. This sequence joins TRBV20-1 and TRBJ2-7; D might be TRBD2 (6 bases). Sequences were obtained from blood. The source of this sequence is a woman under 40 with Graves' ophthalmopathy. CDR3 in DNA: TGCAGTGCTAGAGATCCCCCTTTATGGCGGGGACGCGGGGAGCAGTACTTC. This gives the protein CSARDPPLWRGRGEQYF.